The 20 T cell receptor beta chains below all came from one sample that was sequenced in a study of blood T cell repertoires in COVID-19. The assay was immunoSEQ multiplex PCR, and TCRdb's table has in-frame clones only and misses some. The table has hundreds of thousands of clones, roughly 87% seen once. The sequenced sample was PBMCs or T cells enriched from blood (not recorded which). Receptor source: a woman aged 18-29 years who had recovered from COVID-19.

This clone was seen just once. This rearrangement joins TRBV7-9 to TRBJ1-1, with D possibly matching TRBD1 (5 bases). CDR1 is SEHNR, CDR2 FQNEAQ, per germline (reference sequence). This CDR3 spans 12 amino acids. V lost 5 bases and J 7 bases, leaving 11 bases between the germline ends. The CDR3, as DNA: TGTGCCAGCAGCACTCAGGGCCGTGAAGCTTTCTTT. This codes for CASSTQGREAFF.

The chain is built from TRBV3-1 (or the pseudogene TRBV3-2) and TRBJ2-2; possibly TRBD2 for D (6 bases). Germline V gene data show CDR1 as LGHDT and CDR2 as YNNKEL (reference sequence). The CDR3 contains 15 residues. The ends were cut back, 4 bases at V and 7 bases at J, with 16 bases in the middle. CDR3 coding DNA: TGTGCCAGCAGCCCAGGGATGGGGCGGGACGGGGAGCTGTTTTTT. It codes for CASSPGMGRDGELFF.

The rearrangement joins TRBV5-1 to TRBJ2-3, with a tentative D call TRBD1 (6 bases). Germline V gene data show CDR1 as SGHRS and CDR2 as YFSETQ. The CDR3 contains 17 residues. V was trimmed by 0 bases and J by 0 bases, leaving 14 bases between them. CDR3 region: CASSLAGTQASTDTQYF. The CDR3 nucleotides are TGCGCCAGCAGCTTGGCCGGGACACAGGCTAGCACAGATACGCAGTATTTT.

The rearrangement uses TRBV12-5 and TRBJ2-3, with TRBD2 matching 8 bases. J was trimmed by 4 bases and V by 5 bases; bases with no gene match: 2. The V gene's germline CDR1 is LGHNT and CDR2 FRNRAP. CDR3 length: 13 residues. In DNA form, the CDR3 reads TGTGCTAGTGGTGGTAGCGGGGCAGATACGCAGTATTTT. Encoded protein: CASGGSGADTQYF.

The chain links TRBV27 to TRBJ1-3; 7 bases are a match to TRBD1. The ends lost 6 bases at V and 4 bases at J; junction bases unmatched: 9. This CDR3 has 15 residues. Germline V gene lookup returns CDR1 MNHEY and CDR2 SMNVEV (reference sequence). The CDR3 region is CASSLTRGAGNTIYF. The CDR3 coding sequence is TGTGCCAGCAGCCTAACCAGGGGGGCGGGAAACACCATATATTTT.

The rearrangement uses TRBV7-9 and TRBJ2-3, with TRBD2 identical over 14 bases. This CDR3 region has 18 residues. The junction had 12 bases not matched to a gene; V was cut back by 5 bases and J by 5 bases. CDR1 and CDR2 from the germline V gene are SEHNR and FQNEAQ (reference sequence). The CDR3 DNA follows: TGTGCCAGCAGCCCACCGGGACTAGCGGGGGCCGGAGGAGATACGCAGTATTTT. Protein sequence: CASSPPGLAGAGGDTQYF.

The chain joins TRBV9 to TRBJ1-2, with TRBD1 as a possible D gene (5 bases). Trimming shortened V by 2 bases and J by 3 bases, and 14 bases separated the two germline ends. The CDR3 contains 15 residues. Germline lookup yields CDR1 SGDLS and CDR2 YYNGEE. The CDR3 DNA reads TGTGCCAGCAGCGTCGGGCCCAGGGAGGACTATGGCTACACCTTC. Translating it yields CASSVGPREDYGYTF.

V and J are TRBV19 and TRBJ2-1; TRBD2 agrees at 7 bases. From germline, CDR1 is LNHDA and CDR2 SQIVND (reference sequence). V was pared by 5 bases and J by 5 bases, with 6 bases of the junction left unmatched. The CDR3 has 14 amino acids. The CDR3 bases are TGTGCCAGTAGTTCAAGGAGCGGGGACAATGAGCAGTTCTTC. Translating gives CASSSRSGDNEQFF.

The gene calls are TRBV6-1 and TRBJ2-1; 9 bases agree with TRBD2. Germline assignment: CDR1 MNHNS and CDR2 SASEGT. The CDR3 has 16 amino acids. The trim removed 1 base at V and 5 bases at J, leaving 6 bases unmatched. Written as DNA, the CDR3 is TGTGCCAGCAGTGAAGTTGTGGCGGGGGGGAACAATGAGCAGTTCTTC. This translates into CASSEVVAGGNNEQFF.

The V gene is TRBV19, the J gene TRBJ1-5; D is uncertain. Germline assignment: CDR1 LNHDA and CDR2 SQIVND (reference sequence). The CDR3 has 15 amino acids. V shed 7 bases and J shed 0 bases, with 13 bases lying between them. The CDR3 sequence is CASIEAFASNQPQHF. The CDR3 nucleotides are TGTGCCAGTATAGAGGCCTTTGCTAGCAATCAGCCCCAGCATTTT. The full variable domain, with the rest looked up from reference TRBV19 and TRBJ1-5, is DGGITQSPKYLFRKEGQNVTLSCEQNLNHDAMYWYRQDPGQGLRLIYYSQIVNDFQKGDIAEGYSVSREKKESFPLTVTSAQKNPTAFYLCASIEAFASNQPQHFGDGTRLSIL.

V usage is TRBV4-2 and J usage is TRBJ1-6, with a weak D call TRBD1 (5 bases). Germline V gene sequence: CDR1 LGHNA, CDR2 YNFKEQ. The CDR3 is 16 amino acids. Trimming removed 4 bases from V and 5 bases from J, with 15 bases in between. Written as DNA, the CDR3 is TGTGCCAGCAGCCTAGGCGGGACTCCTAATAATTCACCCCTCCACTTT. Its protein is CASSLGGTPNNSPLHF.

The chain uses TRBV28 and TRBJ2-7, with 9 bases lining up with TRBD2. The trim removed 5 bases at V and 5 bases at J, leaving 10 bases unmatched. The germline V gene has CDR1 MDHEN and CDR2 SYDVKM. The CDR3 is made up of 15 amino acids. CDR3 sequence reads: CASSEAGTSLDEQYF. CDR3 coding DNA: TGTGCCAGCAGTGAAGCCGGGACTAGCCTTGACGAGCAGTACTTC. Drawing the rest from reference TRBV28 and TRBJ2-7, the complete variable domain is DVKVTQSSRYLVKRTGEKVFLECVQDMDHENMFWYRQDPGLGLRLIYFSYDVKMKEKGDIPEGYSVSREKKERFSLILESASTNQTSMYLCASSEAGTSLDEQYFGPGTRLTVT.

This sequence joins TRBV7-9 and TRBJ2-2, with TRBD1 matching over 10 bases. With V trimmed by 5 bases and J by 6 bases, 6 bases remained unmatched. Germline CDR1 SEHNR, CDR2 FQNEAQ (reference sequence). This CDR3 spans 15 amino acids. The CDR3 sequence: CASSLGQGYAGELFF. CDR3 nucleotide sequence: TGTGCCAGCAGCCTGGGACAGGGGTACGCCGGGGAGCTGTTTTTT.

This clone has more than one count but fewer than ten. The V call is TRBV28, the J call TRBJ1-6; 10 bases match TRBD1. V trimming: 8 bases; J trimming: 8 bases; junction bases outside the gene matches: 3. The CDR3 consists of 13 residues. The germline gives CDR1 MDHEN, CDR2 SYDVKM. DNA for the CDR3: TGTGCCAGCGACAGGGGGCGAGATTCACCCCTCCACTTT. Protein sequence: CASDRGRDSPLHF.

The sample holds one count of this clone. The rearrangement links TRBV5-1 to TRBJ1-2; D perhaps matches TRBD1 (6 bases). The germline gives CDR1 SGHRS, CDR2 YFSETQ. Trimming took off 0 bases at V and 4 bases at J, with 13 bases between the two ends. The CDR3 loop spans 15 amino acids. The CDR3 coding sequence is TGCGCCAGCAGCTTGGTCTTGGCACAGGGCTATGGCTACACCTTC. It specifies CASSLVLAQGYGYTF.

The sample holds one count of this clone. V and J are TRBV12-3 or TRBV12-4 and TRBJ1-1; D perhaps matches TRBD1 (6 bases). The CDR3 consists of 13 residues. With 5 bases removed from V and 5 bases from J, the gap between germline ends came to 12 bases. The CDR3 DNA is TGTGCCAGCAGTCTCGACAGGAGTACTGAAGCTTTCTTT. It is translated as CASSLDRSTEAFF.

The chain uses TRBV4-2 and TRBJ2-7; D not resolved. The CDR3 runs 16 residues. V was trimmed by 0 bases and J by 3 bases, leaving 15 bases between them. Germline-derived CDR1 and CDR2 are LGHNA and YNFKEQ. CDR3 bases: TGTGCCAGCAGCCAAGAAGGTGGCAGGCGATACTACGAGCAGTACTTC. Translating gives CASSQEGGRRYYEQYF.

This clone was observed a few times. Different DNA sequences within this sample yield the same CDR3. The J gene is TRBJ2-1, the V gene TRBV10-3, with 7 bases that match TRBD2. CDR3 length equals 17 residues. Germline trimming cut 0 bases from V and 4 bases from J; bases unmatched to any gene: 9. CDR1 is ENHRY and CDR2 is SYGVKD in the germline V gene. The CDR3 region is CAISESRASGDYNEQFF. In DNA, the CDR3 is TGTGCCATCAGTGAGTCGCGGGCTAGCGGAGATTACAATGAGCAGTTCTTC.

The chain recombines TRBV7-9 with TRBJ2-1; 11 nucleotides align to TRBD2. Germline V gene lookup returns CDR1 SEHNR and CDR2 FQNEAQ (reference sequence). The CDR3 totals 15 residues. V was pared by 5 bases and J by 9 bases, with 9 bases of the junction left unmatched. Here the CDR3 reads CASSQLAGDPGEQFF. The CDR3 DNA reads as TGTGCCAGCAGCCAACTAGCGGGAGATCCGGGTGAGCAGTTCTTC.

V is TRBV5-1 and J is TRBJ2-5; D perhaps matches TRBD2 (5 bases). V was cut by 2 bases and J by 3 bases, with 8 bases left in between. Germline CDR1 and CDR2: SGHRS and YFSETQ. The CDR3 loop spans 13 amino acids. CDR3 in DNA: TGCGCCAGCAGCTTTCGGGGTGAAGAGACCCAGTACTTC. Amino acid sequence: CASSFRGEETQYF.